Listed below are T cell receptor beta chains from one sample, sequenced in a study of Tregs in tolerant kidney transplant recipients. Which antigens these TCRs recognize remains unknown. TCRdb's copy holds only in-frame clones and misses some; the assay was immunoSEQ multiplex PCR. The sample includes approximately 45,000 clones, around 95% of them seen just once. Sequencing was carried out using Tregs from blood cultured with allogeneic cells. The receptors stem from a human donor in good health. The conserved cysteine and the conserved F or W are not part of the CDR3 here. A D gene is named only where the DNA matches it firmly.

v_call	d_call	j_call	cdr3_aa
TRBV19	.	TRBJ2-5	ASSIGQIDQETQY
TRBV18	.	TRBJ1-2	ASSPGLLVPSGYT
TRBV2	.	TRBJ2-1	ASRTLGGWGNEQF
TRBV13	.	TRBJ2-3	ASSLDRLSTDTQY
TRBV19	.	TRBJ1-2	ASSKAAGRFGNYGYT
TRBV5-1	.	TRBJ1-1	ASSLSLNTEAF
TRBV4-2	.	TRBJ2-2	ASSQEQMNTGELF
TRBV7-9	.	TRBJ2-1	ASSRAEVYNEQF
TRBV4-2	TRBD2	TRBJ2-2	ASSQDAASGTYTGELF
TRBV18	.	TRBJ1-5	ASSPSDSFYQPQH
TRBV7-3	TRBD2	TRBJ2-5	ASSLTASGGWETQY
TRBV7-8	TRBD2	TRBJ2-1	ASSLRAGVYNEQF
TRBV20-1	.	TRBJ2-7	SATQGYEQY
TRBV7-8	.	TRBJ2-4	ASSSPEGGPSKNIQY
TRBV11-2	.	TRBJ1-2	ASSPGGVYGYT
TRBV18	TRBD1	TRBJ1-2	ASSPAQGSYGYT
TRBV19	TRBD1	TRBJ2-1	ASRPGQGNYNEQF
TRBV2	.	TRBJ2-5	ASSPGLAPQETQY
TRBV10-1	TRBD2	TRBJ2-3	ASSTGGAGDTQY
TRBV6-1	.	TRBJ1-2	ASRPRVRSYGYT
TRBV6-1	.	TRBJ1-5	ASSARWWTDHNQPQH
TRBV6-1	.	TRBJ1-5	ASSEALSTGGGNQPQH
TRBV9	.	TRBJ2-7	ASSLSLQGSVYEQY
TRBV2	.	TRBJ2-7	ASSEGGAEQY
TRBV5-6	.	TRBJ2-3	ASSLADTQY
TRBV10-1	.	TRBJ2-7	ASSQGYEQY
TRBV5-1	.	TRBJ2-1	ASSIMGGEQF
TRBV15	TRBD1	TRBJ1-5	ATSREGQRNQPQH
TRBV6-5	.	TRBJ1-1	ASSETPNRAF
TRBV7-2	TRBD2	TRBJ2-2	ASSRGLAGGWSGELF
TRBV19	.	TRBJ1-1	ASTGGAVLMRTEAF
TRBV16	TRBD1	TRBJ1-5	ASSQSGQGHQPQH
TRBV18	.	TRBJ1-1	ASSPLWQDKAGRSTEAF
TRBV5-5	TRBD2	TRBJ2-5	ASSLERTSGAEETQY
TRBV9	TRBD1	TRBJ2-3	ASNRDRATDTQY
TRBV9	TRBD1	TRBJ2-2	ASSVRGTGDTGELF
TRBV15	TRBD1	TRBJ1-3	ATSRGQGSGNTIY
TRBV5-1	.	TRBJ2-7	ASSLDWGRSYEQY
TRBV29-1	TRBD1	TRBJ1-2	SVDGGGAEGYT
TRBV27	.	TRBJ1-1	ASSLSRRNTEAF
TRBV2	.	TRBJ1-1	ASSEAGVLNTEAF
TRBV27	TRBD1	TRBJ1-3	ASRTGQGYGNTIY
TRBV11-1	TRBD1	TRBJ2-7	ASSYRQGIYEQY
TRBV7-3	TRBD2	TRBJ2-3	ASSLSPLGTSGAVSTDTQY
TRBV19	.	TRBJ2-3	ASSIGWSDVGTDTQY
TRBV6-5	.	TRBJ2-2	ASSYGGVLF
TRBV11-3	.	TRBJ1-1	ASSTQGLGTEAF
TRBV10-1	.	TRBJ2-7	ASSEYPSGAYEQY
TRBV7-2	.	TRBJ1-2	TSSLSQGNYGYT
TRBV5-1	.	TRBJ1-2	ASSPQSGARGAYGYT
TRBV6-5	.	TRBJ2-3	ASRPEGVAQY
TRBV5-1	TRBD1	TRBJ1-2	ASSRDRGGGYT
TRBV7-6	.	TRBJ1-5	ASSLEGPGLGNQPQH